The clone carrying this TCR beta chain was seen just once. No antigen is known for it. At one end the junction does not follow the germline gene, possibly because of a read error. The CDR3 consists of 15 residues. Germline V gene data show CDR1 as MNHEY and CDR2 as SVGAGI. These data originate in a study of post-analysis software for immune sequencing data. Study-wide context: Relapsing-remitting, secondary progressive and progressive-relapsing forms made up the multiple sclerosis disease courses.

Tagging with unique molecular identifiers was a feature of the TCR beta cDNA libraries. Between roughly 1 and 11 million T cells gave rise to roughly 0.5 million cDNA molecules. TCRdb re-called the PCR reads through MiXCR, storing one row per CDR3 protein. The sample has 700,000 to 900,000 distinct CDR3 sequences; more than 45% are singletons. Study results and limitations: Comparison with controls showed significantly lower normalized Chao1 diversity in multiple sclerosis patients. Pronounced co-clustering by F measure was evident among identically batched samples. Five TRBV segments occurring more often in patients than controls included TRBV5-6, TRBV5-1 and TRBV20-1.

The clonotype originates from a girl under 18 with multiple sclerosis. Material for sequencing was blood. The rearrangement joins TRBV6-5 to TRBJ1-2; D uncertain. CDR3 residues: CASSYTSPANCGYTF. CDR3 bases: TGTGCCAGCAGTTACACAAGCCCCGCCAACTGTGGCTACACCTTC.